This record concerns one TCR beta chain sequence. The junction differs from germline at one of its ends, possibly a read error. Sequenced by immunoSEQ multiplex PCR; TCRdb stores in-frame clones only, minus some. The top ten hold roughly 17% of the sample, which has about 180,000 clones, approximately 78% seen once. Germline values: CDR1 MNHNS, CDR2 SASEGT. This CDR3 contains 13 residues. This sample stems from a study of blood T cell repertoires in COVID-19. The sample taken for sequencing was PBMCs or T cells enriched from blood (not recorded which). This receptor was identified in a woman aged 45-60 years who had recovered from COVID-19. This chain connects TRBV6-1 to TRBJ1-2; weak D call: TRBD1 (5 bases). The CDR3 DNA reads TGTGCCAGCAGCGAAGACAGCAACTATGGCTACACCTTC. Protein product: CASSEDSNYGYTF.